Listed here are 23 T cell receptor beta chains from one sample, sequenced in a study of blood T cell repertoires in COVID-19. Clones were read by immunoSEQ multiplex PCR, and TCRdb kept only the in-frame ones, dropping some. The data show 300,000 to 350,000 clones, approximately 92% seen once. Specimen: peripheral blood. The origin of the receptors is a woman aged 30 to 39 with COVID-19, enrolled during active disease.

The chain combines TRBV5-1 with TRBJ1-1; 7 bases align to TRBD1. CDR1 SGHRS and CDR2 YFSETQ come from the germline V gene. Trimming took 6 bases from V and 0 from J; bases not matched to a gene: 2. The CDR3 totals 13 residues. The CDR3 sequence is CASKQGMNTEAFF. In DNA form, the CDR3 reads TGCGCCAGCAAACAGGGGATGAACACTGAAGCTTTCTTT.

The chain recombines TRBV5-1 with TRBJ2-1, with TRBD1 as a possible D gene (5 bases). Trimming shortened V by 0 bases and J by 3 bases, and 13 bases separated the two germline ends. Looked up from germline, CDR1 is SGHRS and CDR2 is YFSETQ. The CDR3 runs 16 residues. DNA for the CDR3: TGCGCCAGCAGCTTGGAGGGGTCCGGAAACTACAATGAGCAGTTCTTC. It yields the protein CASSLEGSGNYNEQFF.

This chain uses TRBV23-1 with TRBJ1-5; the D gene is possibly TRBD1 (5 bases). TRBV23-1 is classed as an ORF, of uncertain function. This CDR3 comprises 19 residues. Trimming removed 2 bases from V and 4 bases from J, with 24 bases in between. In nucleotides, the CDR3 is TGCGCCAGCAGTCAAACAACCCGCCTCGTCCGGGGGAGTAATCAGCCCCAGCATTTT. Its translation is CASSQTTRLVRGSNQPQHF.

The V call is TRBV7-9, the J call TRBJ1-6; the D is unclear. Trimming took 4 bases from V and 13 from J, leaving 14 bases between them. The CDR3 consists of 13 residues. From germline, CDR1 is SEHNR and CDR2 FQNEAQ (reference sequence). The CDR3 loop is CASSSTRERPLHF. The CDR3 bases are TGTGCCAGCAGCTCAACACGGGAACGTCCCCTCCACTTT.

V and J are TRBV21-1 and TRBJ2-3; the table calls TRBD2, which could not be checked here. TRBV21-1 is reported as a pseudogene. The CDR3 extends over 16 amino acids. CDR3 sequence (DNA): TGTGCCAGCAGCAAAGGTGAGGGTACTAGCACAGATACGCAGTATTTT. Its protein is CASSKGEGTSTDTQYF.

The genes are TRBV28 and TRBJ2-1; 9 bases agree with TRBD2. Trimming removed 4 bases from V and 9 bases from J; junction bases left unmatched: 19. The length of the CDR3 is 18 residues. Germline CDR1 and CDR2: MDHEN and SYDVKM. The chain's CDR3 is CASSSHTGRGGRAGEQFF. The CDR3 bases are TGTGCCAGCAGTTCCCATACAGGACGTGGCGGGAGGGCCGGTGAGCAGTTCTTC.

The chain has TRBV10-1 and TRBJ2-3; D possibly corresponds to TRBD1 (6 bases). There are 13 residues in the CDR3. Germline V CDR1 and CDR2: WNHNN, SYGVQD (reference sequence). V dropped 6 bases and J dropped 2 bases, with 9 bases sitting between them. The CDR3, as DNA: TGCGCCAGCAGGGGGGACAACACAGATACGCAGTATTTT. Its translation: CASRGDNTDTQYF.

The V call is TRBV5-1, the J call TRBJ2-3, with TRBD1 matching over 10 bases. The germline gives CDR1 SGHRS, CDR2 YFSETQ. The CDR3 has 15 amino acids. V shed 4 bases, J shed 1 base, and the junction held 3 bases outside the gene matches. The CDR3 coding sequence is TGCGCCAGCAGCACCGGGACAGGGGGCACAGATACGCAGTATTTT. It codes for CASSTGTGGTDTQYF.

The chain combines TRBV24-1 with TRBJ2-6, with a tentative D call TRBD1 (6 bases). V was shortened by 3 bases and J by 12 bases, with 20 bases between the two germline ends. The CDR3 loop spans 16 amino acids. Germline V CDR1 and CDR2: KGHDR, SFDVKD. The CDR3 region has the DNA TGTGCCACCAGTGATCCCCGTAAGGCAGGGGTCTCCGTCCTGACTTTC. It yields the protein CATSDPRKAGVSVLTF.

This chain uses TRBV19 with TRBJ2-1; 11 positions match TRBD2. CDR1 and CDR2 from the germline V gene are LNHDA and SQIVND (reference sequence). With V trimmed by 3 bases and J by 4 bases, 2 bases remained unmatched. This CDR3 has 15 amino acids. The CDR3 spells CASSMGLAAYNEQFF. The CDR3 region has the DNA TGTGCCAGTAGTATGGGACTAGCGGCATACAATGAGCAGTTCTTC. Full variable domain (outside the CDR3, taken from reference TRBV19 and TRBJ2-1): DGGITQSPKYLFRKEGQNVTLSCEQNLNHDAMYWYRQDPGQGLRLIYYSQIVNDFQKGDIAEGYSVSREKKESFPLTVTSAQKNPTAFYLCASSMGLAAYNEQFFGPGTRLTVL.

This chain connects TRBV4-1 to TRBJ1-2; the match to TRBD1 covers 7 bases. V trimming: 3 bases; J trimming: 4 bases; junction bases outside the gene matches: 17. The CDR3 has 18 residues. From germline, CDR1 is MGHRA and CDR2 YSYEKL. CDR3: CASSHISGTDARGYGYTF. The CDR3 DNA reads as TGCGCCAGCAGCCATATATCCGGGACAGACGCCAGGGGCTATGGCTACACCTTC.

The chain combines TRBV3-1 (or the pseudogene TRBV3-2) with TRBJ1-1, with a tentative D call TRBD1 (6 bases). Trimming shortened V by 1 base and J by 5 bases, and 17 bases separated the two germline ends. The CDR3 is 16 amino acids. Germline-derived CDR1 and CDR2 are LGHDT and YNNKEL (reference sequence). CDR3 nucleotide sequence: TGTGCCAGCAGCCAAGTTGCTATCAGGGGTTGGACTGAAGCTTTCTTT. This translates into CASSQVAIRGWTEAFF.

The chain links TRBV7-2 to TRBJ2-7; 8 bases match TRBD1. There are 15 residues in the CDR3. Germline lookup yields CDR1 SGHTA and CDR2 FQGNSA. V was clipped by 2 bases and J by 4 bases; unmatched bases: 7. CDR3 in amino acids: CASSLTPQGAYEQYF. The DNA for the CDR3 is TGTGCCAGCAGCTTAACTCCGCAGGGGGCATACGAGCAGTACTTC.

The gene calls are TRBV6-6 and TRBJ1-2; TRBD1 matches at 9 bases. The CDR3 runs to 14 residues. Germline V gives CDR1 MNHNY, CDR2 SVGAGI (reference sequence). V was clipped by 4 bases and J by 6 bases; unmatched bases: 6. CDR3 protein: CASSSGTGIDGYTF. The CDR3 DNA sequence: TGTGCCAGCAGTTCGGGGACAGGGATCGATGGCTACACCTTC.

This clone has only one observation. The rearrangement joins TRBV11-3 to TRBJ2-1, with 9 bases matching TRBD1. This CDR3 has 16 residues. The trim removed 5 bases at V and 8 bases at J, leaving 13 bases unmatched. Per germline, CDR1 SGHNT and CDR2 YENEEA. CDR3 residues: CASSTRNSGQGYEQFF. As DNA, the CDR3 is TGTGCCAGCAGCACCCGTAATTCGGGACAGGGCTATGAGCAGTTCTTC.

V and J are TRBV15 and TRBJ2-1; possible D gene TRBD1, 5 bases. Trimming stripped 0 bases from V and 10 bases from J, with 10 bases between. This CDR3 spans 13 amino acids. Germline V gives CDR1 LNHNV, CDR2 YYDKDF (reference sequence). Here the CDR3 DNA reads TGTGCCACCAGCAGAGACAGGGTCCGCGAGCAGTTCTTC. Encoded protein: CATSRDRVREQFF.

CDR3 in amino acids: CASSPTLGQGLGNTDTQYF. DNA for the CDR3: TGTGCCAGCAGTCCCACCCTCGGACAGGGCTTAGGGAACACAGATACGCAGTATTTT. This rearrangement joins TRBV28 to TRBJ2-3; 8 bases match TRBD1. Germline CDR1 reads MDHEN; CDR2 reads SYDVKM. The J segment lost 2 bases and the V segment lost 5 bases, leaving 18 bases of the junction unmatched. CDR3 size: 19 residues.

This chain connects TRBV29-1 to TRBJ2-7; 10 bases agree with TRBD2. The CDR3 runs to 16 residues. Germline CDR1 SQVTM, CDR2 ANQGSEA. V trimming: 4 bases; J trimming: 0 bases; junction bases outside the gene matches: 9. The chain's CDR3 is CSVARTSGFPSYEQYF. Written as DNA, the CDR3 is TGCAGCGTTGCCCGGACTAGCGGATTTCCCTCCTACGAGCAGTACTTC.

The chain couples TRBV30 to TRBJ2-2; D may be TRBD2 (6 bases). Trimming took 4 bases from V and 1 from J, leaving 10 bases between them. The germline V gene encodes CDR1 GTSNPN and CDR2 SVGIG (reference sequence). The CDR3 sequence is 14 residues long. The CDR3: CAWMFGGNTGELFF. The CDR3 DNA sequence: TGTGCCTGGATGTTCGGGGGGAACACCGGGGAGCTGTTTTTT.

Only one count was recorded for this clone. The chain links TRBV24-1 to TRBJ1-5; 7 nucleotides match TRBD1. Germline V CDR1 and CDR2: KGHDR, SFDVKD. This CDR3 has 15 residues. With 4 bases clipped from V and 0 bases from J, the junction kept 2 bases outside the gene matches. Written as DNA, the CDR3 is TGTGCCACCAGTGACCGACAGGGTAGCAATCAGCCCCAGCATTTT. This gives the protein CATSDRQGSNQPQHF.

This clone has a single count. This chain joins TRBV7-2 and TRBJ1-2, with D perhaps matching TRBD1 (5 bases). The CDR3 length is 13 residues. Per the germline V gene, CDR1 is SGHTA and CDR2 is FQGNSA. The ends were cut back, 5 bases at V and 2 bases at J, with 9 bases in the middle. The CDR3, as DNA: TGTGCCAGCAGCCCCGACAGAAACTATGGCTACACCTTC. It specifies CASSPDRNYGYTF.

V usage is TRBV10-3 and J usage is TRBJ1-1; 9 nucleotides match TRBD1. The CDR3 spans 14 residues. The V and J ends lost 6 bases and 5 bases, in that order; junction bases with no gene match: 7. Per the germline V gene, CDR1 is ENHRY and CDR2 is SYGVKD. The CDR3 loop is CAIRPGQGGTEAFF. For the CDR3, the DNA is TGTGCCATCAGGCCGGGACAGGGAGGTACTGAAGCTTTCTTT.

The genes are TRBV3-1 (or the pseudogene TRBV3-2) and TRBJ1-4, with 9 nucleotides matching TRBD1. The junction had 3 bases not matched to a gene; V was cut back by 5 bases and J by 5 bases. The germline V gene encodes CDR1 LGHDT and CDR2 YNNKEL (reference sequence). The CDR3 totals 14 residues. CDR3 residues: CASSSGTGNEKLFF. The DNA of the CDR3 is TGTGCCAGCAGCTCCGGGACAGGGAATGAAAAACTGTTTTTT.